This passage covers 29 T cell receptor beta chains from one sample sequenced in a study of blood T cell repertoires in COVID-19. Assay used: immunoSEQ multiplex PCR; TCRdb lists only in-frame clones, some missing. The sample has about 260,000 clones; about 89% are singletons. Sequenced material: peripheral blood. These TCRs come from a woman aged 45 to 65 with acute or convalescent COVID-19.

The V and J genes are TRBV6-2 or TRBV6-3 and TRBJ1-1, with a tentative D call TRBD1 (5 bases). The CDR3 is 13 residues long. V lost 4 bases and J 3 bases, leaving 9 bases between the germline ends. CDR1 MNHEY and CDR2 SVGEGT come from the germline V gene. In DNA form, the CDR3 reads TGTGCCAGCAGTTTTGCGGGGGACACTGAAGCTTTCTTT. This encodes CASSFAGDTEAFF.

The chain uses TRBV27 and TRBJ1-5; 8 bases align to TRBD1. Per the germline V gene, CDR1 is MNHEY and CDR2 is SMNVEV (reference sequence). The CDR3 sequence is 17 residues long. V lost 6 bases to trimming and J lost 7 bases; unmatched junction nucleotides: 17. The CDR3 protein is CASRPDRGDRWLQPQHF. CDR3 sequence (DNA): TGTGCCAGCAGACCTGACAGGGGAGATCGTTGGTTACAGCCCCAGCATTTT.

The CDR3 DNA follows: TGTGCCAGCAGCACCAACAGGGGGCGCGGAGAGACCCAGTACTTC. Translated, it gives CASSTNRGRGETQYF. The rearrangement uses TRBV7-2 and TRBJ2-5, with TRBD1 identical over 9 bases. V trimming: 5 bases; J trimming: 4 bases; junction bases outside the gene matches: 8. The CDR3 is made up of 15 amino acids. Germline CDR1 is SGHTA and CDR2 is FQGNSA.

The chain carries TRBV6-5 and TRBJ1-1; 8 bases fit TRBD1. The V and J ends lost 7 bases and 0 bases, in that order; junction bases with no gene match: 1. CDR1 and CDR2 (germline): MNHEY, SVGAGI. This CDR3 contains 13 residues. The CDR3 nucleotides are TGTGCCAGCAAACAGGGGGTGAACACTGAAGCTTTCTTT. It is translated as CASKQGVNTEAFF.

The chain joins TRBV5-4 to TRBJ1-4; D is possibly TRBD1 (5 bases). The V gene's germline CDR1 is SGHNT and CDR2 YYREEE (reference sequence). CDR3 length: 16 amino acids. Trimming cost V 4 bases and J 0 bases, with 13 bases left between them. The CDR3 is CASSVRQYATNEKLFF. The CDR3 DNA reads TGTGCCAGCAGCGTTCGACAGTATGCAACTAATGAAAAACTGTTTTTT.

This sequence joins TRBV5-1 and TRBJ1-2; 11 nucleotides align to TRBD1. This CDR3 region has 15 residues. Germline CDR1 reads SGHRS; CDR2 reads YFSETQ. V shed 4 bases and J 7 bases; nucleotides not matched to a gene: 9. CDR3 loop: CASSPGQGAHGGYTF. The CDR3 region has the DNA TGCGCCAGCAGCCCAGGACAGGGGGCGCACGGTGGCTACACCTTC. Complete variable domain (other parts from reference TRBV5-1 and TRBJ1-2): KAGVTQTPRYLIKTRGQQVTLSCSPISGHRSVSWYQQTPGQGLQFLFEYFSETQRNKGNFPGRFSGRQFSNSRSEMNVSTLELGDSALYLCASSPGQGAHGGYTFGSGTRLTVV.

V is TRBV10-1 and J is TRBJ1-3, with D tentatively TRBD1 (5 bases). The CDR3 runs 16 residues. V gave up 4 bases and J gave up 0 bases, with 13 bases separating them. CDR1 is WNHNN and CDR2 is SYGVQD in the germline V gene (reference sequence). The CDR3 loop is CASSAGAPNSGNTIYF. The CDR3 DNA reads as TGCGCCAGCAGTGCTGGGGCCCCCAACTCTGGAAACACCATATATTTT.

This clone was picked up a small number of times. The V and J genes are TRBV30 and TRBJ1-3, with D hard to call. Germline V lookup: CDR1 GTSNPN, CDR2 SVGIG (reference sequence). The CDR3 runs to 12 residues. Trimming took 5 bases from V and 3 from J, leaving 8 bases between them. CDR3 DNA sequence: TGTGCCTGGGCGGGATATGGAAACACCATATATTTT. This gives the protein CAWAGYGNTIYF.

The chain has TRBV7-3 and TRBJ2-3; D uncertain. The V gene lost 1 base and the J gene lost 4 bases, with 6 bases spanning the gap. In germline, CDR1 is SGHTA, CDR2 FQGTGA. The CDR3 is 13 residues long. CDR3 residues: CASSLNQADTQYF. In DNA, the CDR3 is TGTGCCAGCAGCTTAAATCAGGCAGATACGCAGTATTTT.

This CDR3 is CSVMGGEETQYF. CDR3 nucleotide sequence: TGCAGCGTAATGGGGGGAGAAGAGACCCAGTACTTC. The chain carries TRBV29-1 and TRBJ2-5; D might be TRBD2 (6 bases). This CDR3 comprises 12 residues. The V gene lost 6 bases and the J gene lost 3 bases, with 11 bases spanning the gap. Looked up from germline, CDR1 is SQVTM and CDR2 is ANQGSEA.

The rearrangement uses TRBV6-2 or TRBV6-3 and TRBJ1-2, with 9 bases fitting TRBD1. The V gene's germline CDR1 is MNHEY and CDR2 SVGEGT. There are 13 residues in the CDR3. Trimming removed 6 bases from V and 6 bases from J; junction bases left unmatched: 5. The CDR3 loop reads CASSGQGMNGYTF. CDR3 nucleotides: TGTGCCAGCAGCGGACAGGGGATGAATGGCTACACCTTC.

The CDR3 loop is CASSQGLAGTYEQYF. DNA of the CDR3: TGCGCCAGCAGCCAAGGACTAGCGGGGACCTACGAGCAGTACTTC. This chain links TRBV4-1 with TRBJ2-7, with 11 nucleotides matching TRBD2. The CDR3 consists of 15 residues. V was clipped by 1 base and J by 2 bases; unmatched bases: 1. CDR1 and CDR2 (germline): MGHRA, YSYEKL.

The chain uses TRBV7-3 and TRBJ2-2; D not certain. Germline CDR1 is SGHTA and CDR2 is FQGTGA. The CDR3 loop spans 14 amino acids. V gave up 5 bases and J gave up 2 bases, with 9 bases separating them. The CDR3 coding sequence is TGTGCCAGCAGCATAAGCAGAAACACCGGGGAGCTGTTTTTT. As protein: CASSISRNTGELFF.

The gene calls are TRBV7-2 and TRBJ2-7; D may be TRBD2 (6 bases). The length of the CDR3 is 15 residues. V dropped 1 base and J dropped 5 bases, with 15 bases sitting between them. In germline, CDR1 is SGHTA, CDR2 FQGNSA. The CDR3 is CASSLVAGSGHEQYF. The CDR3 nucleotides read TGTGCCAGCAGCTTAGTGGCGGGAAGTGGCCACGAGCAGTACTTC. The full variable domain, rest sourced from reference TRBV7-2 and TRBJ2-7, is GAGVSQSPSNKVTEKGKDVELRCDPISGHTALYWYRQSLGQGLEFLIYFQGNSAPDKSGLPSDRFSAERTGGSVSTLTIQRTQQEDSAVYLCASSLVAGSGHEQYFGPGTRLTVT.

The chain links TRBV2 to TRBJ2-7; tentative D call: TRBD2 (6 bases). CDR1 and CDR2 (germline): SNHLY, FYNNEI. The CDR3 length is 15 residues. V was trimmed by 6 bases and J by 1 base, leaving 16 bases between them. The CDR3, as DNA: TGTGCCAGCAGCCTCGGACGGGGGTCGTCCTACGAGCAGTACTTC. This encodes CASSLGRGSSYEQYF. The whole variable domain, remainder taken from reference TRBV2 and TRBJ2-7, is EPEVTQTPSHQVTQMGQEVILRCVPISNHLYFYWYRQILGQKVEFLVSFYNNEISEKSEIFDDQFSVERPDGSNFTLKIRSTKLEDSAMYFCASSLGRGSSYEQYFGPGTRLTVT.

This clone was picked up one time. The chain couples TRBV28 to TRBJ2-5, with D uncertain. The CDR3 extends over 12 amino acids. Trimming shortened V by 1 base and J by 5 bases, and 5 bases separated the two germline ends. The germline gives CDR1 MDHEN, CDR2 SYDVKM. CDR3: CASSLSRETQYF. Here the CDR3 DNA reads TGTGCCAGCAGTTTATCCCGGGAGACCCAGTACTTC.

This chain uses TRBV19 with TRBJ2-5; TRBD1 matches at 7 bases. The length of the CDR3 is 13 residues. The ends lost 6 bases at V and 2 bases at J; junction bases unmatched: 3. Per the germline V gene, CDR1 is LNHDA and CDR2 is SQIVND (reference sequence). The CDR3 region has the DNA TGTGCCAGTAGCCCGACAGGGCAAGAGACCCAGTACTTC. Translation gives CASSPTGQETQYF.

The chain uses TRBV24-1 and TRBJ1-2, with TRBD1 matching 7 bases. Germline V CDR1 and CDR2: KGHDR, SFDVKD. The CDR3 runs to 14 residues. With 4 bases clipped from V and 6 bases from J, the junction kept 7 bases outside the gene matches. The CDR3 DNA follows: TGTGCCACCAGTGAGCGGACAGGTTTGAATGGCTACACCTTC. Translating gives CATSERTGLNGYTF.

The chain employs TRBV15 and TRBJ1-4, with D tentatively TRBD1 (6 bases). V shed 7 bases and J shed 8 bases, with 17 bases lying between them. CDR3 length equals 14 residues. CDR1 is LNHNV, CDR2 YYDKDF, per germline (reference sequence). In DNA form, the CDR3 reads TGTGCCACCACGGTACAGGGCGAGAACGAAAAACTGTTTTTT. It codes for CATTVQGENEKLFF.

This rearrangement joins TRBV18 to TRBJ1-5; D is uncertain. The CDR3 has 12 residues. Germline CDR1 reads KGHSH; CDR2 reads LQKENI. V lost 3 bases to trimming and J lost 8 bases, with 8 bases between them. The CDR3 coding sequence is TGTGCCAGCTCACCTACCGGGGAGCCCCAGCATTTT. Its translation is CASSPTGEPQHF.

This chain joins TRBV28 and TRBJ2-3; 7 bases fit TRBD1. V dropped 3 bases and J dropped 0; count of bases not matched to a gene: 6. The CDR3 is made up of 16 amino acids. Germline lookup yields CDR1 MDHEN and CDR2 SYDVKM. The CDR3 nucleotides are TGTGCCAGCAGTTTCTCTGGACAGGATAGCACAGATACGCAGTATTTT. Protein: CASSFSGQDSTDTQYF.

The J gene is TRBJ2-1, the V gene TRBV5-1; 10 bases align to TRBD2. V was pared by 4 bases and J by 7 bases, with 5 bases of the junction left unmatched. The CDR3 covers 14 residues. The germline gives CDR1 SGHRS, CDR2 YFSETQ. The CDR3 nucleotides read TGCGCCAGCAGCCCACTAGCGGGGTCGAATGAGCAGTTCTTC. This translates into CASSPLAGSNEQFF. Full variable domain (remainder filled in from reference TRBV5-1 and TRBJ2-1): KAGVTQTPRYLIKTRGQQVTLSCSPISGHRSVSWYQQTPGQGLQFLFEYFSETQRNKGNFPGRFSGRQFSNSRSEMNVSTLELGDSALYLCASSPLAGSNEQFFGPGTRLTVL.

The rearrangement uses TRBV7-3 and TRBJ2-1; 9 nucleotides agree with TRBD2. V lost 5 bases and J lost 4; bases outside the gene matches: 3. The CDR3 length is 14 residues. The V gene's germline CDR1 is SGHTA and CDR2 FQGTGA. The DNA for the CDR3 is TGTGCCAGCAGCCTAGGACTAGCGTACAATGAGCAGTTCTTC. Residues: CASSLGLAYNEQFF.

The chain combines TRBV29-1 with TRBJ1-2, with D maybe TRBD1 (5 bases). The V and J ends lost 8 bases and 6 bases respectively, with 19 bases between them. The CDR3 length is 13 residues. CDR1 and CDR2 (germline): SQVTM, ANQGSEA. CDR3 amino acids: CSSTVPDRDGYTF. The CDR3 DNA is TGCAGCTCGACGGTGCCCGACAGAGATGGCTACACCTTC.

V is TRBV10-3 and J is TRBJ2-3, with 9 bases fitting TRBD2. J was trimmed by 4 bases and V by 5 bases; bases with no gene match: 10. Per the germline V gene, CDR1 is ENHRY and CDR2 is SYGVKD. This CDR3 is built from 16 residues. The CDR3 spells CAISMSSGRPPDTQYF. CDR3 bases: TGTGCCATCAGTATGAGCAGCGGGAGGCCCCCAGATACGCAGTATTTT.

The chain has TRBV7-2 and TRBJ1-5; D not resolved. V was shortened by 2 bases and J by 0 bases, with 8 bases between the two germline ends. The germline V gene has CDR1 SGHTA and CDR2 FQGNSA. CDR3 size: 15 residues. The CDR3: CASSLSRLSNQPQHF. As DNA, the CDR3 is TGTGCCAGCAGCTTAAGCAGGCTTAGCAATCAGCCCCAGCATTTT. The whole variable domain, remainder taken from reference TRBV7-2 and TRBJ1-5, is GAGVSQSPSNKVTEKGKDVELRCDPISGHTALYWYRQSLGQGLEFLIYFQGNSAPDKSGLPSDRFSAERTGGSVSTLTIQRTQQEDSAVYLCASSLSRLSNQPQHFGDGTRLSIL.

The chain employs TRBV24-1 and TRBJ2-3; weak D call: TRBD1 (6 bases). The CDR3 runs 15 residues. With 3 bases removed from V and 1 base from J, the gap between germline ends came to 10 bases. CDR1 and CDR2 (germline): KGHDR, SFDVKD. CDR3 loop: CATSDRPGGTDTQYF. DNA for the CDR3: TGTGCCACCAGTGATAGACCAGGGGGCACAGATACGCAGTATTTT.

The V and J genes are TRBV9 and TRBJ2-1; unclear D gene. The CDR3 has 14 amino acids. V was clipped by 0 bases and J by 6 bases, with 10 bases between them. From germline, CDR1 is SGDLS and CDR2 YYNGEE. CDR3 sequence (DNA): TGTGCCAGCAGCGTAGGCGGAGAGACCAATGAGCAGTTCTTC. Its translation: CASSVGGETNEQFF.

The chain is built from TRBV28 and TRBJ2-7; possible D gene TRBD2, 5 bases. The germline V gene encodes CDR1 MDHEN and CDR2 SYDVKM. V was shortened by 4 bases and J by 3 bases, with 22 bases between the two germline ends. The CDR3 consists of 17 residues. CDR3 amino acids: CASSSPQVGRGRYEQYF. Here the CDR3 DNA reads TGTGCCAGCAGTTCTCCCCAAGTGGGCCGCGGGCGCTACGAGCAGTACTTC.